The 32 T cell receptor beta chains listed next were all sequenced from one sample in a study of T cell clonality in common variable immunodeficiency. Assay: immunoSEQ multiplex PCR; the TCRdb copy retains only in-frame clones and omits some. Observed in the sample are roughly 52,000 clones, none of them singletons. Sequenced input: peripheral blood mononuclear cells. These receptor sequences come from a person aged 18-70 years in good health.

In its sample, this clone was seen many times. The read comes to an end 3 residues before the CDR3 does, leaving the germline J gene to fill in the end. V and J are TRBV7-9 and TRBJ1-2, with 7 bases fitting TRBD1. Germline lookup yields CDR1 SEHNR and CDR2 FQNEAQ (reference sequence). The CDR3 extends over 14 amino acids. V lost 6 bases, J lost 1 base, and 5 bases stayed unmatched. The sequenced CDR3 bases are TGTGCCAGCAGGGGGACAGAACTTAACTATGGC. Its protein is CASRGTELNYG. The full CDR3 sequence reads CASRGTELNYGYTF. The entire variable domain, with the rest obtained from reference TRBV7-9 and TRBJ1-2, is as follows: DTGVSQNPRHKITKRGQNVTFRCDPISEHNRLYWYRQTLGQGPEFLTYFQNEAQLEKSRLLSDRFSAERPKGSFSTLEIQRTEQGDSAMYLCASRGTELNYGYTFGSGTRLTVV.

Points on this clone: From the germline J gene comes the end of the CDR3, since the read stops 3 residues before it. The V call is TRBV20-1, the J call TRBJ1-1; 7 positions match TRBD1. Trimming cost V 4 bases and J 6 bases; bases outside gene matches: 11. This CDR3 has 14 residues. Germline V lookup: CDR1 DFQATT, CDR2 SNEGSKA (reference sequence). The CDR3 here is CSATTAGGWAEAFF. Incomplete CDR3 DNA: TGCAGTGCTACCACAGCAGGGGGTTGGGCTGAA.

There are many counts of this clone. The CDR3 goes on 3 residues after the read ends, and that part is filled in from the germline J gene. The gene calls are TRBV20-1 and TRBJ2-2, with 7 bases matching TRBD2. CDR3 length: 15 amino acids. Germline lookup yields CDR1 DFQATT and CDR2 SNEGSKA (reference sequence). Trimming at V came to 5 bases and at J to 1 base, leaving 7 bases not matched to a gene. Partial CDR3 DNA: TGCAGTGCTGTCCAGCGGGATGGGAACACCGGGGAG. Protein sequence: CSAVQRDGNTGE. The whole CDR3 sequence reads CSAVQRDGNTGELFF.

This clone was seen repeatedly, ten times or more. The read comes to an end 3 residues before the CDR3 does, leaving the germline J gene to fill in the end. V and J are TRBV5-8 and TRBJ2-4, with 7 bases matching TRBD1. The CDR3 spans 14 residues. J was trimmed by 0 bases and V by 7 bases; bases with no gene match: 4. Germline CDR1 is SGHTS and CDR2 is YDEGEE. CDR3 region: CASRQGRAKNIQYF. The part of the CDR3 DNA that was read is TGTGCCAGCCGACAGGGAAGAGCCAAAAACATT.

This clone was picked up many times. The read ends 3 residues early relative to the CDR3; the germline J gene fills the gap. This rearrangement joins TRBV20-1 to TRBJ2-1; no clear D. The germline gives CDR1 DFQATT, CDR2 SNEGSKA (reference sequence). The CDR3 totals 13 residues. V was pared by 7 bases and J by 9 bases, with 19 bases between. The CDR3 loop is CSVTPPVVAEQFF. CDR3 DNA, as far as it was read: TGCAGTGTCACACCCCCTGTGGTGGCTGAG.

In this sample, this clone turned up many times. The read ends 3 residues early relative to the CDR3; the germline J gene fills the gap. The chain has TRBV5-4 and TRBJ2-7; D might be TRBD2 (8 bases). The ends were cut back, 4 bases at V and 6 bases at J, with 17 bases in the middle. Germline V gives CDR1 SGHNT, CDR2 YYREEE (reference sequence). This CDR3 is built from 14 residues. The part of the CDR3 DNA that was read is TGTGCCAGCAGCCCAGGGGGACTAGTTAGCGAG. Its translation: CASSPGGLVSE. The complete CDR3 sequence is CASSPGGLVSEQYF.

This clone has a count of ten or more. The read gets to within 3 residues of the CDR3 end, and the germline J gene fills in the rest. V and J are TRBV7-6 and TRBJ2-2; tentatively, D is TRBD2 (5 bases). The germline V and J ends were trimmed by 5 bases and 6 bases, with 10 bases remaining between them. The CDR3 sequence is 13 residues long. Germline V gives CDR1 SGHVS, CDR2 FNYEAQ. CDR3 DNA (partial): TGTGCCAGCAGCATGACCGGGGCCGGGGAG. Translated: CASSMTGAGE. In full, the CDR3 is CASSMTGAGELFF.

This clone was found many times. Coverage ceases 3 residues before the CDR3 finishes, and the germline J gene fills in the end. Within the sample, other DNA sequences also encode this same CDR3. This chain joins TRBV11-3 and TRBJ1-3; D may be TRBD1 (5 bases). Germline CDR1 reads SGHNT; CDR2 reads YENEEA. The germline V and J ends were trimmed by 5 bases and 4 bases, with 9 bases remaining between them. This CDR3 spans 13 amino acids. This chain's CDR3 is CASSRTRGNTIYF. The sequenced part of the CDR3 DNA is TGTGCCAGCAGCCGGACACGCGGAAACACC.

This clone was counted only a few times. The CDR3 end falls 3 residues outside the read, so it is completed with the germline J gene. The genes are TRBV7-3 and TRBJ1-2, with unresolved D. From germline, CDR1 is SGHTA and CDR2 FQGTGA. The CDR3 contains 14 residues. The CDR3 reads CASSLVGAADTYTF. The DNA read from the CDR3 is TGTGCCAGCAGCTTAGTTGGAGCGGCAGATACC.

At least ten counts were recorded for this clone. The read stops 3 residues short of the end of the CDR3; the missing end is completed from the germline J gene. The V gene is TRBV20-1, the J gene TRBJ1-1, with unresolved D. The germline V gene has CDR1 DFQATT and CDR2 SNEGSKA (reference sequence). The CDR3 totals 13 residues. Trimming stripped 6 bases from V and 1 base from J, with 12 bases between. Incomplete CDR3 DNA: TGCAGTGCCCCAGGAGCCTCGAACACTGAA. Amino acids: CSAPGASNTE. The CDR3 reads in full as CSAPGASNTEAFF.

This clone has at least ten counts. The read is 3 residues too short to cover the CDR3 end, so that end is filled in from the germline J gene. J is TRBJ1-6 and V is TRBV19; TRBD1 matches 7 bases. Germline CDR1 and CDR2: LNHDA and SQIVND (reference sequence). Trimming cost V 6 bases and J 0 bases; bases outside gene matches: 5. The CDR3 runs to 16 residues. The CDR3 is CASSLHRGSYNSPLHF. Incomplete CDR3 DNA: TGTGCCAGTAGCCTACACAGGGGCTCCTATAATTCACCC.

This clone was found many times. The read stops 3 residues short of the end of the CDR3; the missing end is completed from the germline J gene. The rearrangement joins TRBV19 to TRBJ1-5, with D unclear. Germline CDR1 LNHDA, CDR2 SQIVND (reference sequence). The CDR3 contains 13 residues. The ends were cut back, 3 bases at V and 4 bases at J, with 7 bases in the middle. Incomplete CDR3 DNA: TGTGCCAGTAGTATGACACCGAATCAGCCC. It translates to CASSMTPNQP. The CDR3 as a whole reads CASSMTPNQPQHF. Complete variable domain (other parts from reference TRBV19 and TRBJ1-5): DGGITQSPKYLFRKEGQNVTLSCEQNLNHDAMYWYRQDPGQGLRLIYYSQIVNDFQKGDIAEGYSVSREKKESFPLTVTSAQKNPTAFYLCASSMTPNQPQHFGDGTRLSIL.

This clone was seen many times. Read sequence stops 3 residues before the CDR3 end, and the germline J gene provides the missing end. The chain employs TRBV5-1 and TRBJ2-7, with 8 bases fitting TRBD1. V gave up 0 bases and J gave up 3 bases; unmatched junction bases: 5. Per the germline V gene, CDR1 is SGHRS and CDR2 is YFSETQ. CDR3 length: 15 amino acids. CDR3: CASSLAFGQGYEQYF. The covered CDR3 bases are TGCGCCAGCAGCTTGGCCTTCGGACAGGGCTACGAG. The full variable domain, rest sourced from reference TRBV5-1 and TRBJ2-7, is KAGVTQTPRYLIKTRGQQVTLSCSPISGHRSVSWYQQTPGQGLQFLFEYFSETQRNKGNFPGRFSGRQFSNSRSEMNVSTLELGDSALYLCASSLAFGQGYEQYFGPGTRLTVT.

The CDR3 here is CACHSLAGGYNDYTF. Partial CDR3 DNA: TGTGCCTGCCATTCACTAGCGGGAGGGTACAATGAC. The chain joins TRBV30 to TRBJ1-2; D is unclear. The observed sequence ends 3 residues before the CDR3 terminus, with the missing tail filled in from the germline J gene. Germline CDR1 and CDR2: GTSNPN and SVGIG (reference sequence). The CDR3 sequence is 15 residues long.

This clone showed up just a few times. The CDR3 end falls 3 residues outside the read, so it is completed with the germline J gene. The rearrangement joins TRBV7-9 to TRBJ1-2; D is uncertain. The CDR3 is made up of 13 amino acids. Germline V gene data show CDR1 as SEHNR and CDR2 as FQNEAQ (reference sequence). The part of the CDR3 DNA that was read is TGTGCCAGCAGACCTACTAGCGGGTACGAC. Translating gives CASRPTSGYD. In full, the CDR3 reads CASRPTSGYDYTF.

This clone was recorded at least ten times. The read is 3 residues too short to cover the CDR3 end, so that end is filled in from the germline J gene. This sequence joins TRBV10-3 and TRBJ2-5; no clear D. Germline V gives CDR1 ENHRY, CDR2 SYGVKD. The CDR3 totals 12 residues. The germline V and J ends were trimmed by 0 bases and 5 bases, with 4 bases remaining between them. The CDR3 DNA, read in part, is TGTGCCATCAGTGAGTCGGGCGAGACC. It yields the protein CAISESGET. The entire CDR3 reads CAISESGETQYF.

This clone was recorded a few times. Germline is not matched at one junction end, which may reflect a read error. The read ends 3 residues before the CDR3 terminus; that terminus is restored from the germline J gene. This chain links TRBV5-1 with TRBJ2-7; 8 nucleotides align to TRBD1. CDR1 is SGHRS and CDR2 is YFSETQ in the germline V gene. CDR3 length: 15 amino acids. CDR3 DNA, as far as it was read: TGCGCCAGCAGCTCCCGACAGGGGACCTCCTCCGAG. Residues: CASSSRQGTSSE. In full, the CDR3 reads CASSSRQGTSSEQYF.

This clone was counted ten times or more. The missing CDR3 end, 3 residues past where the read stops, is filled in from the germline J gene. The V gene is TRBV4-2, the J gene TRBJ2-2; TRBD2 matches 7 bases. After removal of 3 bases from V and 0 bases from J, the junction contained 4 bases not matched to a gene. The CDR3 consists of 16 residues. CDR1 and CDR2 from the germline V gene are LGHNA and YNFKEQ. The part of the CDR3 DNA that was read is TGTGCCAGCAGCCATCCCGGGACTACGAACACCGGGGAG. Residues: CASSHPGTTNTGE. The entire CDR3 reads CASSHPGTTNTGELFF.

This clone was found many times. The read terminates 3 residues before the CDR3 end, so the remaining end is supplied by the germline J gene. This chain joins TRBV20-1 and TRBJ2-1; TRBD2 matches at 12 bases. The CDR3 has 16 amino acids. Germline lookup yields CDR1 DFQATT and CDR2 SNEGSKA (reference sequence). V was pared by 2 bases and J by 6 bases, with 8 bases of the junction left unmatched. The CDR3 bases that were read are TGCAGTGCTAGAACGACTAGCGGGAGACTAACCAATGAG. It codes for CSARTTSGRLTNE. The entire CDR3 sequence reads CSARTTSGRLTNEQFF.

The table lists this clone with many counts. The read halts 3 residues ahead of the CDR3 end, with the missing end drawn from the germline J gene. This chain links TRBV5-4 with TRBJ2-1; TRBD2 is a possible D gene (7 bases). The CDR3 contains 14 residues. Trimming took 4 bases from V and 9 from J, leaving 17 bases between them. Germline loops: CDR1 SGHNT, CDR2 YYREEE (reference sequence). Here the CDR3 reads CASSPGGRAGEQFF. The part of the CDR3 DNA that was read is TGTGCCAGCAGCCCGGGGGGCAGGGCAGGTGAG.

At least ten counts were recorded for this clone. The germline gene is not matched at one end of the junction; a read error may be the cause. The read ends 3 residues before the CDR3 terminus; that terminus is restored from the germline J gene. The chain recombines TRBV4-2 with TRBJ2-5; D remains unclear. The germline V gene encodes CDR1 LGHNA and CDR2 YNFKEQ. The CDR3 is 13 amino acids. CDR3 bases read: TGCGCCAGCAGCCAAGGGCTTGGTGAGACC. Protein: CASSQGLGET. The full CDR3 reads CASSQGLGETQYF.

Many counts were recorded for this clone. The read ends 3 residues before the CDR3 terminus; that terminus is restored from the germline J gene. The chain links TRBV7-3 to TRBJ2-1; 10 positions agree with TRBD1. Germline V lookup: CDR1 SGHTA, CDR2 FQGTGA. There are 14 residues in the CDR3. The V and J ends lost 6 bases and 5 bases, in that order; junction bases with no gene match: 4. The part of the CDR3 DNA that was read is TGTGCCAGCAGTGGGACAGGGGCCCACAATGAG. Its protein is CASSGTGAHNE. The CDR3, in full, reads CASSGTGAHNEQFF.

Ten or more counts support this clone. The CDR3 end is not reached by the read, which stops 3 residues before it; the germline J gene fills it in. The gene calls are TRBV4-1 and TRBJ2-5; the D gene is possibly TRBD1 (5 bases). Germline-derived CDR1 and CDR2 are MGHRA and YSYEKL. The V end was cut by 2 bases, the J end by 2 bases, with 15 bases between. This CDR3 has 16 amino acids. The part of the CDR3 DNA that was read is TGCGCCAGCAGCCAACCTACAGGAAAGCGTCAAGAGACC. Protein: CASSQPTGKRQET. The entire CDR3 reads CASSQPTGKRQETQYF.

As concerns this clone: The read comes to an end 3 residues before the CDR3 does, leaving the germline J gene to fill in the end. The rearrangement uses TRBV7-8 and TRBJ2-1, with D possibly TRBD2 on 7 matching bases. Germline V gene sequence: CDR1 SGHVS, CDR2 FQNEAQ. Trimming took 6 bases from V and 9 from J, leaving 24 bases between them. The CDR3 sequence is 16 residues long. The chain's CDR3 is CASRHRWGRGNIEQFF. CDR3 bases read: TGTGCCAGCAGACATAGATGGGGGAGGGGGAACATTGAG. The whole variable domain, filled in from reference TRBV7-8 and TRBJ2-1, reads GAGVSQSPRYKVAKRGQDVALRCDPISGHVSLFWYQQALGQGPEFLTYFQNEAQLDKSGLPSDRFFAERPEGSVSTLKIQRTQQEDSAVYLCASRHRWGRGNIEQFFGPGTRLTVL.

This clone was seen ten or more times. The read is 3 residues too short to cover the CDR3 end, so that end is filled in from the germline J gene. This chain uses TRBV7-9 with TRBJ2-7, with 7 bases identical to TRBD2. CDR1 SEHNR and CDR2 FQNEAQ come from the germline V gene (reference sequence). The junction had 7 bases not matched to a gene; V was cut back by 5 bases and J by 6 bases. The CDR3 contains 13 residues. This CDR3 is CASSLDGGGEQYF. The CDR3 bases that were read are TGTGCCAGCAGCCTAGATGGCGGGGGCGAG.

This clone was counted at least ten times. The observed sequence ends 3 residues before the CDR3 terminus, with the missing tail filled in from the germline J gene. The chain joins TRBV7-3 to TRBJ1-6, with D perhaps matching TRBD1 (6 bases). This CDR3 contains 15 residues. With 1 base removed from V and 9 bases from J, the gap between germline ends came to 13 bases. Germline V gene sequence: CDR1 SGHTA, CDR2 FQGTGA. The sequenced part of the CDR3 DNA is TGTGCCAGCAGCTTAAATGGGGGCTCTGGTTCACCC. It encodes CASSLNGGSGSP. The full CDR3 protein is CASSLNGGSGSPLHF.

This clone was found many times. The read stops 3 residues short of the end of the CDR3; the missing end is completed from the germline J gene. V gene TRBV29-1 combines with J gene TRBJ2-7, with a weak D call TRBD1 (6 bases). The CDR3 spans 10 residues. Germline lookup yields CDR1 SQVTM and CDR2 ANQGSEA. The germline V and J ends were trimmed by 7 bases and 5 bases, with 9 bases remaining between them. CDR3 protein: CSAQGHEQYF. The covered CDR3 bases are TGCAGCGCACAGGGCCACGAG.

This clone was counted a few times. The sequenced fragment ends 3 residues before the CDR3 boundary, so the rest is inferred from the germline J gene. The chain joins TRBV6-2 or TRBV6-3 to TRBJ2-1; the match to TRBD2 covers 14 bases. The CDR3 has 16 amino acids. Germline V lookup: CDR1 MNHEY, CDR2 SVGEGT. Trimming took 6 bases from V and 7 from J; bases not matched to a gene: 8. The sequenced part of the CDR3 DNA is TGTGCCAGCAGCTACGGGGGACTAGCGGGAGCTAATGAG. This sequence encodes CASSYGGLAGANE. The full CDR3 reads CASSYGGLAGANEQFF.

This clone was seen ten or more times. The CDR3 end falls 3 residues outside the read, so it is completed with the germline J gene. The rearrangement uses TRBV19 and TRBJ2-1, with TRBD1 matching over 8 bases. The CDR3 is 14 amino acids. Germline CDR1 LNHDA, CDR2 SQIVND (reference sequence). Trimming at V came to 4 bases and at J to 8 bases, leaving 7 bases not matched to a gene. CDR3 residues: CASSSGQGRDEQFF. The sequenced CDR3 bases are TGTGCCAGTAGTAGTGGACAGGGAAGGGATGAG.

In its sample, this clone was seen many times. The read finishes 3 residues shy of the CDR3 end, and the germline J gene is used to complete it. The chain combines TRBV28 with TRBJ2-7; 10 bases map to TRBD2. The junction had 2 bases not matched to a gene; V was cut back by 6 bases and J by 3 bases. CDR3 length equals 13 residues. Germline values: CDR1 MDHEN, CDR2 SYDVKM. The CDR3 DNA, read in part, is TGTGCCAGCAGAGGGACTAGCGTCTACGAG. Protein product: CASRGTSVYE. The complete CDR3 protein is CASRGTSVYEQYF.

This clone was detected ten times or more. Coverage ceases 3 residues before the CDR3 finishes, and the germline J gene fills in the end. The J gene is TRBJ2-5, the V gene TRBV10-3; D possibly corresponds to TRBD2 (5 bases). Trimming pared 2 bases from V and 3 bases from J, leaving 10 bases between. Germline lookup yields CDR1 ENHRY and CDR2 SYGVKD. CDR3 length: 14 amino acids. The CDR3 bases that were read are TGTGCCATCAGTGAGCTAGCATGGGAAGAGACC. It yields the protein CAISELAWEET. In full, the CDR3 reads CAISELAWEETQYF.

A remark on this clone: The missing CDR3 end, 3 residues past where the read stops, is filled in from the germline J gene. The rearrangement links TRBV7-2 to TRBJ2-7; possibly TRBD1 for D (6 bases). This CDR3 has 13 amino acids. From germline, CDR1 is SGHTA and CDR2 FQGNSA. Trimming took off 0 bases at V and 3 bases at J, with 6 bases between the two ends. The covered CDR3 bases are TGTGCCAGCAGCTTAGCGACAGGCTACGAG. This sequence encodes CASSLATGYE. The whole CDR3 protein is CASSLATGYEQYF. Together with reference TRBV7-2 and TRBJ2-7, the CDR3 gives the full variable domain: GAGVSQSPSNKVTEKGKDVELRCDPISGHTALYWYRQSLGQGLEFLIYFQGNSAPDKSGLPSDRFSAERTGGSVSTLTIQRTQQEDSAVYLCASSLATGYEQYFGPGTRLTVT.